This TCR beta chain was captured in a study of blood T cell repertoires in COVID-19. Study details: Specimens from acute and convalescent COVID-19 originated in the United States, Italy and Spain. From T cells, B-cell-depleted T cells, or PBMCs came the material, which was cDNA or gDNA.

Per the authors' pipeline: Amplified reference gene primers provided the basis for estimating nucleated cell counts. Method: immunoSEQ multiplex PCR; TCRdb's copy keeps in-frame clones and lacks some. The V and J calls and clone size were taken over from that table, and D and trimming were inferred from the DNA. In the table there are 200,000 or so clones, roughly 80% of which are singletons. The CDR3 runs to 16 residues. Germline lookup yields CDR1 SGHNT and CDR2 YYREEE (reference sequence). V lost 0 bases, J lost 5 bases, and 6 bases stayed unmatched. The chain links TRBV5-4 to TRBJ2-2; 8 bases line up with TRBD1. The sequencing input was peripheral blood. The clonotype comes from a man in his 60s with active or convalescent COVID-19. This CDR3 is CASSLVGRGRTGELFF. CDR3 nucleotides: TGTGCCAGCAGCTTGGTGGGCAGGGGGCGAACCGGGGAGCTGTTTTTT.